The 32 T cell receptor beta chains given below trace back to one sample, sequenced in a study of T-cell memory formation after mild COVID-19. TCRdb processed the 5' RACE reads anew with MiXCR; each CDR3 protein has one entry. The sample has 340,000 or so distinct CDR3 sequences, over 10% seen once. Sequenced sample: PBMCs or a T cell subset sorted from them (not recorded which). All receptors derive from a man between 18 and 35 years old who had mild COVID-19 (a few samples of this study predate the infection). Cell type and time point are not known.

In this sample, this clonotype turned up a few times. J is TRBJ2-1 and V is TRBV7-2; D not resolved. The CDR3 length is 16 residues. Trimming took off 4 bases at V and 2 bases at J, with 15 bases between the two ends. The germline V gene has CDR1 SGHTA and CDR2 FQGNSA. The CDR3 region has the DNA TGTGCCAGCAGCTGGTGTGGCCTCTGCCCCTACAATGAGCAGTTCTTC. Its translation: CASSWCGLCPYNEQFF.

Only a few counts were recorded for this clonotype. The rearrangement joins TRBV4-2 to TRBJ1-3; TRBD1 matches at 9 bases. With V trimmed by 2 bases and J by 7 bases, 3 bases remained unmatched. CDR1 and CDR2 (germline): LGHNA, YNFKEQ. This CDR3 region has 14 residues. The CDR3 DNA reads as TGTGCCAGCAGCCAACGGGACAGGGACAACACCATATATTTT. It codes for CASSQRDRDNTIYF.

The V gene is TRBV4-1, the J gene TRBJ1-6, with 7 bases identical to TRBD1. V lost 2 bases, J lost 7 bases, and 11 bases stayed unmatched. Germline values: CDR1 MGHRA, CDR2 YSYEKL. The CDR3 covers 17 residues. The CDR3 bases are TGCGCCAGCAGCCAAAAAGATCCCCGGACAGGAAATTCACCCCTCCACTTT. Translation gives CASSQKDPRTGNSPLHF.

The chain combines TRBV4-3 with TRBJ2-3; 15 nucleotides line up with TRBD2. Germline values: CDR1 LGHNA, CDR2 YSLEER. V lost 3 bases, J lost 8 bases, and 9 bases stayed unmatched. CDR3 length: 17 amino acids. In DNA form, the CDR3 reads TGCGCCAGCAGCCACCCCGGGACTAGCGGGGGGACCTTTACGCAGTATTTT. Its protein is CASSHPGTSGGTFTQYF.

This clonotype was counted at least ten times. The V gene is TRBV5-1, the J gene TRBJ2-4, with TRBD1 identical over 9 bases. The J segment lost 6 bases and the V segment lost 1 base, leaving 5 bases of the junction unmatched. This CDR3 comprises 15 residues. CDR1 and CDR2 from the germline V gene are SGHRS and YFSETQ. In nucleotides, the CDR3 is TGCGCCAGCAGCTTGCTTTTGGGACAGGGAAACATTCAGTACTTC. This translates into CASSLLLGQGNIQYF.

V and J are TRBV20-1 and TRBJ2-6, with 8 positions matching TRBD2. The CDR3 covers 16 residues. Trimming took 3 bases from V and 7 from J; bases not matched to a gene: 11. In germline, CDR1 is DFQATT, CDR2 SNEGSKA (reference sequence). The CDR3 bases are TGCAGTGCTAGTGTGACGGGGGGGCTCCCCGCCAACGTCCTGACTTTC. This encodes CSASVTGGLPANVLTF.

The J gene is TRBJ2-5, the V gene TRBV20-1, with 11 bases aligning to TRBD1. After removal of 6 bases from V and 6 bases from J, the junction contained 6 bases not matched to a gene. Germline V gives CDR1 DFQATT, CDR2 SNEGSKA (reference sequence). There are 13 residues in the CDR3. Here the CDR3 reads CSAGQGAGKTQYF. The CDR3, as DNA: TGCAGTGCCGGACAGGGGGCAGGAAAGACCCAGTACTTC.

Only a few counts were recorded for this clonotype. The chain combines TRBV29-1 with TRBJ2-5; perhaps D is TRBD1 or TRBD2 (5 bases each). CDR1 is SQVTM and CDR2 is ANQGSEA in the germline V gene. The ends were cut back, 1 base at V and 1 base at J, with 19 bases in the middle. There are 17 residues in the CDR3. In DNA, the CDR3 is TGCAGCGTTGAAGTGGGACCGGTCGTCCCCTTCCAAGAGACCCAGTACTTC. It codes for CSVEVGPVVPFQETQYF.

This chain links TRBV18 with TRBJ2-5; either TRBD1 or TRBD2 may fit D (5 bases each). Germline CDR1 is KGHSH and CDR2 is LQKENI. CDR3 length: 15 residues. Trimming stripped 1 base from V and 1 base from J, with 10 bases between. CDR3 in amino acids: CASSPLTGPQETQYF. CDR3 nucleotide sequence: TGTGCCAGCTCACCACTAACGGGACCCCAAGAGACCCAGTACTTC.

At least ten counts were recorded for this clonotype. V and J are TRBV7-8 and TRBJ2-2, with TRBD1 identical over 10 bases. Germline CDR1 reads SGHVS; CDR2 reads FQNEAQ. The CDR3 is 18 amino acids. V shed 2 bases and J 4 bases; nucleotides not matched to a gene: 10. CDR3 amino acids: CASSLLVGQGIITGELFF. The DNA for the CDR3 is TGTGCCAGCAGCTTATTGGTGGGACAGGGGATCATCACCGGGGAGCTGTTTTTT.

This clonotype showed up just a few times. The rearrangement uses TRBV7-2 and TRBJ2-3, with TRBD2 matching 7 bases. The trim removed 2 bases at V and 0 bases at J, leaving 5 bases unmatched. There are 16 residues in the CDR3. CDR1 and CDR2 (germline): SGHTA, FQGNSA. CDR3 nucleotides: TGTGCCAGCAGCTTAAGTAGCGGGCGGAGCACAGATACGCAGTATTTT. It is translated as CASSLSSGRSTDTQYF. The full variable domain, its missing parts supplied by reference TRBV7-2 and TRBJ2-3, is GAGVSQSPSNKVTEKGKDVELRCDPISGHTALYWYRQSLGQGLEFLIYFQGNSAPDKSGLPSDRFSAERTGGSVSTLTIQRTQQEDSAVYLCASSLSSGRSTDTQYFGPGTRLTVL.

This chain links TRBV20-1 with TRBJ1-2; 8 bases match TRBD1. Germline loops: CDR1 DFQATT, CDR2 SNEGSKA (reference sequence). This CDR3 spans 13 amino acids. V shed 6 bases and J 2 bases; nucleotides not matched to a gene: 5. The CDR3 sequence is CSATYRGNYGYTF. CDR3 bases: TGCAGTGCAACCTACAGGGGGAACTATGGCTACACCTTC.

This clonotype was counted a few times. The genes are TRBV7-8 and TRBJ2-1, with TRBD2 matching over 7 bases. J gave up 10 bases and V 4 bases, and 10 bases lay outside the gene matches. This CDR3 region has 14 residues. Germline CDR1 reads SGHVS; CDR2 reads FQNEAQ. Written as DNA, the CDR3 is TGTGCCAGCAGCTCAGCGGGGATCAGCAAGGAGCAGTTCTTC. This translates into CASSSAGISKEQFF.

In its sample, this clonotype was seen many times. The chain is built from TRBV5-1 and TRBJ2-3; D unclear. This CDR3 contains 15 residues. The V and J ends lost 0 bases and 8 bases respectively, with 16 bases between them. Looked up from germline, CDR1 is SGHRS and CDR2 is YFSETQ. The CDR3 DNA follows: TGCGCCAGCAGCTTGGCCGAGAACCCATCGAGTACGCAGTATTTT. Its translation: CASSLAENPSSTQYF.

The chain joins TRBV11-2 to TRBJ2-3; 12 bases agree with TRBD1. The CDR3 has 18 amino acids. The V gene end was trimmed by 5 bases and the J gene end by 4 bases; junction bases not matched to a gene: 13. The germline V gene encodes CDR1 SGHAT and CDR2 FQNNGV. The CDR3 sequence is CASSLGTGGEVGADTQYF. The CDR3 DNA reads as TGTGCCAGCAGCCTAGGGACAGGGGGCGAAGTGGGGGCAGATACGCAGTATTTT.

The CDR3 protein is CASSHSLGVTEAFF. The CDR3 DNA is TGTGCCAGCAGCCACTCCCTTGGGGTCACTGAAGCTTTCTTT. The chain carries TRBV5-5 and TRBJ1-1; D unresolved. Germline values: CDR1 SGHKS, CDR2 YYEKEE (reference sequence). Trimming removed 4 bases at V and 4 bases at J, with 14 bases between. The length of the CDR3 is 14 residues.

The V gene is TRBV6-1, the J gene TRBJ1-2; D remains unclear. The CDR3 has 14 residues. Trimming pared 4 bases from V and 6 bases from J, leaving 15 bases between. Germline V gene sequence: CDR1 MNHNS, CDR2 SASEGT. The CDR3 region has the DNA TGTGCCAGCAGTGTCCGGGCAGGTAGTGATGGCTACACCTTC. Amino acid sequence: CASSVRAGSDGYTF.

The table lists this clonotype with a few counts. The V call is TRBV5-1, the J call TRBJ2-7; D gene uncertain. V shed 7 bases and J shed 0 bases, with 14 bases lying between them. The CDR3 is 14 amino acids. Germline V gives CDR1 SGHRS, CDR2 YFSETQ. The CDR3 sequence is CASPQEQYSYEQYV. CDR3 nucleotide sequence: TGCGCCAGCCCCCAGGAACAGTACTCCTACGAGCAGTACGTC.

This clonotype was detected ten times or more. The chain recombines TRBV27 with TRBJ2-1; D is unresolved. Germline V lookup: CDR1 MNHEY, CDR2 SMNVEV (reference sequence). With 1 base removed from V and 4 bases from J, the gap between germline ends came to 8 bases. This CDR3 has 14 residues. The CDR3 loop is CASSLYYQYNEQFF. In nucleotides, the CDR3 is TGTGCCAGCAGTTTATATTACCAATACAATGAGCAGTTCTTC.

V gene TRBV6-2 or TRBV6-3 combines with J gene TRBJ2-7; tentative D call: TRBD2 (6 bases). The CDR3 spans 15 residues. The V gene lost 0 bases and the J gene lost 4 bases, with 13 bases spanning the gap. Germline loops: CDR1 MNHEY, CDR2 SVGEGT. CDR3 coding DNA: TGTGCCAGCAGTTACTCGAAGGGACTTCAATACGAGCAGTACTTC. Amino acid sequence: CASSYSKGLQYEQYF.

This chain connects TRBV7-8 to TRBJ1-5; 8 nucleotides match TRBD1. Trimming at V came to 3 bases and at J to 3 bases, leaving 25 bases not matched to a gene. CDR3 length equals 22 residues. Germline V CDR1 and CDR2: SGHVS, FQNEAQ. The CDR3 loop reads CASSFPPEPLQTRGRFNQPQHF. The CDR3 DNA sequence: TGTGCCAGCAGCTTTCCCCCCGAGCCTTTACAAACCAGGGGGCGTTTCAATCAGCCCCAGCATTTT.

This clonotype was found many times. The J gene is TRBJ2-7, the V gene TRBV7-9, with 7 bases that match TRBD1. Per germline, CDR1 SEHNR and CDR2 FQNEAQ (reference sequence). CDR3 length: 13 residues. The J segment lost 3 bases and the V segment lost 4 bases, leaving 3 bases of the junction unmatched. CDR3 sequence: CASSSGQVYEQYF. Written as DNA, the CDR3 is TGTGCCAGCAGCTCTGGACAGGTCTACGAGCAGTACTTC.

This clonotype has just a few counts. The CDR3 DNA follows: TGTGCCAGCAGCCCGAGTATGAACGCTCCCGGCACAGATACGCAGTATTTT. It translates to CASSPSMNAPGTDTQYF. This chain joins TRBV7-2 and TRBJ2-3; D remains unclear. The ends were cut back, 5 bases at V and 1 base at J, with 19 bases in the middle. The germline gives CDR1 SGHTA, CDR2 FQGNSA. The CDR3 has 17 amino acids.

This clonotype occurred a few times. The chain has TRBV6-2 or TRBV6-3 and TRBJ2-3; a possible D gene is TRBD2 (7 bases). The V end was cut by 6 bases, the J end by 10 bases, with 14 bases between. CDR1 is MNHEY, CDR2 SVGEGT, per germline. The CDR3 is 12 residues long. The CDR3 spells CASSHTGRAQYF. The CDR3 DNA follows: TGTGCCAGCAGCCATACAGGGAGGGCGCAGTATTTT.

This clonotype was observed a handful of times. This chain connects TRBV5-6 to TRBJ1-4, with no clear D. V shed 7 bases and J shed 6 bases, with 16 bases lying between them. Germline CDR1 SGHDT, CDR2 YYEEEE. The CDR3 has 14 residues. This chain's CDR3 is CASGTGKGYEKLFF. The CDR3 DNA reads TGTGCCAGCGGAACCGGGAAGGGATATGAAAAACTGTTTTTT. Full variable domain (remainder filled in from reference TRBV5-6 and TRBJ1-4): DAGVTQSPTHLIKTRGQQVTLRCSPKSGHDTVSWYQQALGQGPQFIFQYYEEEERQRGNFPDRFSGHQFPNYSSELNVNALLLGDSALYLCASGTGKGYEKLFFGSGTQLSVL.

This clonotype was picked up a small number of times. This chain connects TRBV19 to TRBJ1-5; no definite D call. Germline V lookup: CDR1 LNHDA, CDR2 SQIVND (reference sequence). The CDR3 consists of 14 residues. The V end was cut by 4 bases, the J end by 9 bases, with 16 bases between. This chain's CDR3 is CASSTGPLRLPQHF. CDR3 nucleotides: TGTGCCAGTAGTACAGGACCTTTGCGGTTGCCCCAGCATTTT.

The chain recombines TRBV20-1 with TRBJ1-2; D unresolved. CDR3 size: 13 residues. In germline, CDR1 is DFQATT, CDR2 SNEGSKA (reference sequence). V lost 5 bases and J 4 bases, leaving 14 bases between the germline ends. DNA of the CDR3: TGCAGTGCTCCCCAAGAGGATTCCTATGGCTACACCTTC. This codes for CSAPQEDSYGYTF.

This clonotype showed up many times. The rearrangement uses TRBV7-2 and TRBJ2-1; D possibly corresponds to TRBD1 (6 bases). Germline V lookup: CDR1 SGHTA, CDR2 FQGNSA. V was clipped by 1 base and J by 7 bases, with 23 bases between them. This CDR3 is built from 18 residues. CDR3 sequence: CASSLESDGRGLVNEQFF. In nucleotides, the CDR3 is TGTGCCAGCAGCTTAGAGTCCGACGGAAGGGGGTTAGTGAATGAGCAGTTCTTC. The full variable domain, in which reference TRBV7-2 and TRBJ2-1 provide the parts outside the CDR3, is GAGVSQSPSNKVTEKGKDVELRCDPISGHTALYWYRQSLGQGLEFLIYFQGNSAPDKSGLPSDRFSAERTGGSVSTLTIQRTQQEDSAVYLCASSLESDGRGLVNEQFFGPGTRLTVL.

The rearrangement joins TRBV6-4 to TRBJ2-3; 10 positions match TRBD1. The CDR3 consists of 15 residues. Germline values: CDR1 MRHNA, CDR2 SNTAGT. Losses at the gene ends were 3 bases for V and 4 bases for J; bases not matched to a gene: 4. The CDR3, as DNA: TGTGCCAGCAGTGAGGAGACAGGGGGCCCAGATACGCAGTATTTT. Residues: CASSEETGGPDTQYF.

This chain uses TRBV21-1 with TRBJ2-3. TRBV21-1 is noted as a pseudogene. CDR3 length: 11 residues. CDR3 coding DNA: TGTGCCAGCAGCGGTTGGAATACGCAGTATTTT. Translation gives CASSGWNTQYF.

This clonotype was detected many times. The chain couples TRBV7-2 to TRBJ2-3; D perhaps matches TRBD1 (5 bases). V was clipped by 5 bases and J by 6 bases, with 15 bases between them. The germline gives CDR1 SGHTA, CDR2 FQGNSA. This CDR3 has 14 amino acids. CDR3 region: CASSARQFPDTQYF. As DNA, the CDR3 is TGTGCCAGCAGCGCACGACAGTTTCCTGATACGCAGTATTTT.

This clonotype occurred a few times. V and J are TRBV19 and TRBJ2-3; 10 bases line up with TRBD2. The germline CDR1 and CDR2 sequences are LNHDA and SQIVND (reference sequence). V lost 3 bases and J lost 4; bases outside the gene matches: 10. The CDR3 is 17 amino acids. CDR3 region: CASSMPPAGGPSDTQYF. CDR3 nucleotides: TGTGCCAGTAGTATGCCGCCAGCGGGGGGGCCTTCAGATACGCAGTATTTT. The complete variable domain, with remaining parts taken from reference TRBV19 and TRBJ2-3, reads DGGITQSPKYLFRKEGQNVTLSCEQNLNHDAMYWYRQDPGQGLRLIYYSQIVNDFQKGDIAEGYSVSREKKESFPLTVTSAQKNPTAFYLCASSMPPAGGPSDTQYFGPGTRLTVL.